This TCR beta chain was sequenced for a study of T-cell memory formation after mild COVID-19. The CDR3 consists of 15 residues. V was trimmed by 0 bases and J by 6 bases, leaving 14 bases between them. Germline-derived CDR1 and CDR2 are MNHEY and SVGAGI. TCRdb re-derived calls from the 5' RACE reads in MiXCR, one entry per CDR3 protein. The data show under 300,000 distinct CDR3 sequences, 8.2% seen once. The J gene is TRBJ2-5, the V gene TRBV6-5; D could derive from TRBD1 or TRBD2 (6 bases each). The sample was PBMCs or a T cell subset sorted from them (not recorded which). This sequence originates from a man between 18 and 29 years old who had mild COVID-19 (a few samples of this study predate the infection). Cell type and time point are not known. The CDR3 protein is CASSYSLGGFKTQYF. The CDR3 DNA reads TGTGCCAGCAGTTACTCCCTCGGGGGCTTCAAGACCCAGTACTTC.